The TCR beta chain under discussion was sequenced for a study of early T cells in non-severe SARS-CoV-2 infection. Across the study: Sequencing used unsorted whole-blood bulk RNA, so chains lack pairing.

General study results and limits: Private and CD4 specificities were missed by VDJdb matching, skewed to anti-spike CD8.

The CDR3 extends over 15 amino acids. With 6 bases clipped from V and 0 bases from J, the junction kept 10 bases outside the gene matches. CDR1 and CDR2 from the germline V gene are DFQATT and SNEGSKA (reference sequence). Individual cDNA molecules were tagged with unique molecular identifiers. Using its own MiXCR run on the 5' RACE reads, TCRdb lists one record per CDR3 protein. Of 100,000 to 150,000 distinct CDR3 sequences listed, under 15% are singletons. This clonotype turned up a few times. What it binds is unknown. Sequencing used whole blood. The source is an adult who was a healthcare worker with PCR-confirmed SARS-CoV-2 infection or an uninfected control (not recorded which). This sequence joins TRBV20-1 and TRBJ1-1; 7 nucleotides line up with TRBD1. This CDR3 is CSAFRTGRLNTEAFF. The CDR3 DNA is TGCAGTGCATTTCGGACAGGACGATTGAACACTGAAGCTTTCTTT.